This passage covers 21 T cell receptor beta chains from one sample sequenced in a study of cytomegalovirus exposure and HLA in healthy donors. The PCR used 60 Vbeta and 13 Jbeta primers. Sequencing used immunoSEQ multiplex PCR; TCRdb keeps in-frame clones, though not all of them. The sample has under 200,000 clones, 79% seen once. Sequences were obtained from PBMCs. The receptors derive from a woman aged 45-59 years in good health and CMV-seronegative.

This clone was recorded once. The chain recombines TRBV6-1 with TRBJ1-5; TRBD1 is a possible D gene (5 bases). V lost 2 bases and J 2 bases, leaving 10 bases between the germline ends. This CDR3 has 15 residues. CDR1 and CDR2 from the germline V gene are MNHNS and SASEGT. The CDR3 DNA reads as TGTGCCAGCAGTGAATCTACGGGGGGCAATCAGCCCCAGCATTTT. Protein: CASSESTGGNQPQHF.

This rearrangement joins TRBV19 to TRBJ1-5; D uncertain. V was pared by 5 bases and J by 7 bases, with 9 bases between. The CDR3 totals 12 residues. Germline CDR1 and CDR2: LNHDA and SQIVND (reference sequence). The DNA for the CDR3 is TGTGCCAGTAGTCGCATTAGACAGCCCCAGCATTTT. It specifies CASSRIRQPQHF.

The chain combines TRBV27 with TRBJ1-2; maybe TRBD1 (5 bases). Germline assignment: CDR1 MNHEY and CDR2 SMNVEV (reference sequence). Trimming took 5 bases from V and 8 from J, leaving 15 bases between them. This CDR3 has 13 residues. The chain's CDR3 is CASSVGGLGGYTF. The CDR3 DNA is TGTGCCAGCAGTGTGGGGGGACTTGGCGGCTACACCTTC.

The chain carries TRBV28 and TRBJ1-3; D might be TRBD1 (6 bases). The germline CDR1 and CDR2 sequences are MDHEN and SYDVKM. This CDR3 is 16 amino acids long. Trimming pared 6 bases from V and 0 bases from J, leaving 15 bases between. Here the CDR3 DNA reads TGTGCCAGCAGACTAACAGGGCCGGACTCTGGAAACACCATATATTTT. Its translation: CASRLTGPDSGNTIYF. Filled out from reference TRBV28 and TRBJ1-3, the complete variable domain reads DVKVTQSSRYLVKRTGEKVFLECVQDMDHENMFWYRQDPGLGLRLIYFSYDVKMKEKGDIPEGYSVSREKKERFSLILESASTNQTSMYLCASRLTGPDSGNTIYFGEGSWLTVV.

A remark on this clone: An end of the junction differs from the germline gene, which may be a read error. The DNA of the CDR3 is TGCGCGGCGGGGGTTTACGAGCAGTACTTC. As protein: CAAGVYEQYF. The V and J genes are TRBV19 and TRBJ2-7; 7 bases map to TRBD2. In germline, CDR1 is LNHDA, CDR2 SQIVND (reference sequence). The length of the CDR3 is 10 residues.

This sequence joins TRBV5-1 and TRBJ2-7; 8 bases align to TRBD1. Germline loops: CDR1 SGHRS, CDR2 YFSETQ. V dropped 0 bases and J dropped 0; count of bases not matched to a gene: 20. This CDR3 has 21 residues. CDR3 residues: CASSLGGGTGLANPRSYEQYF. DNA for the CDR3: TGCGCCAGCAGCTTGGGTGGTGGGACAGGCTTGGCGAACCCCCGCTCCTACGAGCAGTACTTC.

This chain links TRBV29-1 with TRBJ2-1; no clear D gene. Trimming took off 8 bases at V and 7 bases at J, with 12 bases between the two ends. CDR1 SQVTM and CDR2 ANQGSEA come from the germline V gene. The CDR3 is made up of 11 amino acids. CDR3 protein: CSISTRNEQFF. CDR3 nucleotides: TGCAGCATCTCGACTCGTAATGAGCAGTTCTTC.

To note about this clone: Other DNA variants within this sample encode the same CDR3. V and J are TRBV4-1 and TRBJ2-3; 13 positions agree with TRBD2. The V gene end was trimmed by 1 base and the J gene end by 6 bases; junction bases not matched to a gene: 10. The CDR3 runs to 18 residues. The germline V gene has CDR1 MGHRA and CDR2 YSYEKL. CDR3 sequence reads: CASSQGGTSGIWADTQYF. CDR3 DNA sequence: TGCGCCAGCAGCCAAGGGGGGACTAGCGGGATTTGGGCGGATACGCAGTATTTT.

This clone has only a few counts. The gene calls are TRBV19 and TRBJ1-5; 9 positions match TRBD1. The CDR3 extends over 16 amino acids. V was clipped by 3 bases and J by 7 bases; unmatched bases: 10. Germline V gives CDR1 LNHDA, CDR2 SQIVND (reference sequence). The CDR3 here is CASSIKGTGNRQPQHF. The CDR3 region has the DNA TGTGCCAGTAGTATTAAAGGGACAGGGAACAGGCAGCCCCAGCATTTT. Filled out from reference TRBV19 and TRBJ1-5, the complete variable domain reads DGGITQSPKYLFRKEGQNVTLSCEQNLNHDAMYWYRQDPGQGLRLIYYSQIVNDFQKGDIAEGYSVSREKKESFPLTVTSAQKNPTAFYLCASSIKGTGNRQPQHFGDGTRLSIL.

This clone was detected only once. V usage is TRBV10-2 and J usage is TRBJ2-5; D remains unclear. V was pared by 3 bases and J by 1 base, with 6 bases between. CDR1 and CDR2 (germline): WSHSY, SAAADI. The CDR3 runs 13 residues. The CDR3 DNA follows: TGCGCCAGCAGTGAAAGGAGCCAAGAGACCCAGTACTTC. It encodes CASSERSQETQYF.

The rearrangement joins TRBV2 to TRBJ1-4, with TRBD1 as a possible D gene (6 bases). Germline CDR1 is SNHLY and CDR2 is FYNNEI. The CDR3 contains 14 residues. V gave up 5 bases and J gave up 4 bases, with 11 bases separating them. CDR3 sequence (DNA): TGTGCCAGCAGTTGGACAGTATATAATGAAAAACTGTTTTTT. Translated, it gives CASSWTVYNEKLFF.

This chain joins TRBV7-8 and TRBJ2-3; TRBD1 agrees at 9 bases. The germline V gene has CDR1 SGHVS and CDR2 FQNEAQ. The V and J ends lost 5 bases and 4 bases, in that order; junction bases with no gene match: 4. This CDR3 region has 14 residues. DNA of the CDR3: TGTGCCAGCAGCAACCGGGACAGGGCAGATACGCAGTATTTT. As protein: CASSNRDRADTQYF.

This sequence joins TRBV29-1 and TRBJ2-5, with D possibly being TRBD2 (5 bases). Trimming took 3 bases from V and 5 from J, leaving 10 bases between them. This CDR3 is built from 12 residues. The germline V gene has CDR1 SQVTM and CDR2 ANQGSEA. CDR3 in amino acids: CSVEWGDETQYF. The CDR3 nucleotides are TGCAGCGTTGAGTGGGGAGACGAGACCCAGTACTTC.

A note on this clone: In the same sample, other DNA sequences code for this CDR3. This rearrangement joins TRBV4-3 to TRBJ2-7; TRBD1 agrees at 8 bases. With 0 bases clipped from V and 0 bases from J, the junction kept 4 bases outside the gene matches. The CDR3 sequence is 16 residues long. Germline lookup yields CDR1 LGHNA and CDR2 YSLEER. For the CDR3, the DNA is TGCGCCAGCAGCCAAGAGACAGGGGTCGCCTCCTACGAGCAGTACTTC. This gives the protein CASSQETGVASYEQYF.

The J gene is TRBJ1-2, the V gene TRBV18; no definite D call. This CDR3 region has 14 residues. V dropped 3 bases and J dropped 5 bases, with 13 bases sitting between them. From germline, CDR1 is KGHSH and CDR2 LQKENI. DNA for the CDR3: TGTGCCAGCTCACCTGAGGGCCGGGGTTATGGCTACACCTTC. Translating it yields CASSPEGRGYGYTF. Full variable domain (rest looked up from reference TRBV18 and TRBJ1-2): NAGVMQNPRHLVRRRGQEARLRCSPMKGHSHVYWYRQLPEEGLKFMVYLQKENIIDESGMPKERFSAEFPKEGPSILRIQQVVRGDSAAYFCASSPEGRGYGYTFGSGTRLTVV.

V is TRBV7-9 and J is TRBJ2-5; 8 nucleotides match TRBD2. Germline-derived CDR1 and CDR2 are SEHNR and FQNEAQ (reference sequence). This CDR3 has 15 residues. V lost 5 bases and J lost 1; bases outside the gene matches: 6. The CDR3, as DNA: TGTGCCAGCAGCCAAACCGGGACTAGCCAAGAGACCCAGTACTTC. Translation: CASSQTGTSQETQYF.

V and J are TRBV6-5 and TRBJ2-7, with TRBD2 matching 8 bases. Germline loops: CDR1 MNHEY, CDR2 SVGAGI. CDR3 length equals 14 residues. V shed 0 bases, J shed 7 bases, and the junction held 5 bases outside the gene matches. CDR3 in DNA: TGTGCCAGCAGTTACTCGAGGGTAGCGGGGGAGCAGTACTTC. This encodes CASSYSRVAGEQYF.

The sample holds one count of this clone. CDR3 amino acids: CASSPRDRGLYEQYF. The CDR3 DNA reads as TGTGCCAGCTCACCAAGGGACAGGGGACTCTACGAGCAGTACTTC. The chain combines TRBV18 with TRBJ2-7; 10 bases agree with TRBD1. The CDR3 consists of 15 residues. The junction had 4 bases not matched to a gene; V was cut back by 2 bases and J by 3 bases. Germline V gene lookup returns CDR1 KGHSH and CDR2 LQKENI.

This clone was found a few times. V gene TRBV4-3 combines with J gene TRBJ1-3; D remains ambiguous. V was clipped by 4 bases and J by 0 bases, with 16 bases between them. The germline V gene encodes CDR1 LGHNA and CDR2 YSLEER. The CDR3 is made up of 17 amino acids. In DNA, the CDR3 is TGCGCCAGCAGCCCCGGAAGCGGGAGTCCCTCTGGAAACACCATATATTTT. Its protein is CASSPGSGSPSGNTIYF.

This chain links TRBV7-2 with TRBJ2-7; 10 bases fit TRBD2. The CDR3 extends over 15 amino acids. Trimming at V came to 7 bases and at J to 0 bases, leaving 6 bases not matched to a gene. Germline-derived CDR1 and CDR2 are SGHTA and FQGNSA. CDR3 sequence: CASTPSSGGSYEQYF. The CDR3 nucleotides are TGTGCCAGCACCCCGTCTAGCGGGGGCTCCTACGAGCAGTACTTC.

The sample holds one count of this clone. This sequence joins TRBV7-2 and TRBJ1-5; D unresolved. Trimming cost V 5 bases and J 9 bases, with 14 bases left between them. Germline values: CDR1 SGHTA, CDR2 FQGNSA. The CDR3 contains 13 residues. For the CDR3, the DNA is TGTGCCAGCAGCATCCGAGGAGAGGGGCCCCAGCATTTT. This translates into CASSIRGEGPQHF.